These 32 T cell receptor beta chains share one sample of origin, sequenced in a study of blood T cell repertoires in COVID-19 (TCRdb year 2020). Library creation used the immunoSEQ multiplex PCR assay. This is the immuneACCESS table as TCRdb keeps it, with only in-frame sequences that have V and J called. A part of the clones is gone; compared with another copy, unresolved V genes explain less than half, and the rest is unexplained. The sample has 150,000 to 200,000 clones on record, roughly nine tenths of them singletons. More than 6.5% of the sample is taken by the ten largest. Sequencing input: peripheral blood. The receptors shown here come from an elderly woman in a cohort sampled during active or convalescent COVID-19.

The chain links TRBV19 to TRBJ1-3, with D unclear. With 6 bases removed from V and 2 bases from J, the gap between germline ends came to 11 bases. This CDR3 has 14 amino acids. Germline CDR1 is LNHDA and CDR2 is SQIVND (reference sequence). The CDR3 bases are TGTGCCAGTAGCCCCTTCGGAGCTGGAAACACCATATATTTT. It is translated as CASSPFGAGNTIYF.

This clone was recorded only once. The V and J genes are TRBV28 and TRBJ2-7; weak D call: TRBD2 (5 bases). CDR1 and CDR2 from the germline V gene are MDHEN and SYDVKM. Trimming removed 1 base at V and 12 bases at J, with 10 bases between. CDR3 size: 11 residues. CDR3 in amino acids: CASSLSGKGYF. The CDR3 bases are TGTGCCAGCAGTTTATCCGGGAAGGGGTACTTC.

The rearrangement joins TRBV4-3 to TRBJ2-3, with 11 bases fitting TRBD2. The CDR3 consists of 15 residues. The V and J ends lost 1 base and 6 bases, in that order; junction bases with no gene match: 3. Germline loops: CDR1 LGHNA, CDR2 YSLEER. The CDR3: CASSQGLAGSDTQYF. CDR3 DNA sequence: TGCGCCAGCAGCCAAGGACTAGCGGGGAGCGATACGCAGTATTTT.

This chain uses TRBV5-4 with TRBJ2-1, with D perhaps TRBD2 (7 bases). CDR1 and CDR2 from the germline V gene are SGHNT and YYREEE (reference sequence). Trimming pared 5 bases from V and 3 bases from J, leaving 9 bases between. This CDR3 is 13 amino acids long. CDR3 sequence: CASRRGGYNEQFF. The CDR3 bases are TGTGCCAGCAGGAGGGGGGGCTACAATGAGCAGTTCTTC.

The gene calls are TRBV7-2 and TRBJ1-2, with 7 positions matching TRBD1. CDR1 is SGHTA, CDR2 FQGNSA, per germline. The CDR3 contains 14 residues. The V and J ends lost 5 bases and 2 bases, in that order; junction bases with no gene match: 5. CDR3 nucleotides: TGTGCCAGCAGCGCCAGACAGGGCAACTATGGCTACACCTTC. Translated: CASSARQGNYGYTF.

The chain recombines TRBV6-1 with TRBJ1-2, with no clear D. In germline, CDR1 is MNHNS, CDR2 SASEGT. V lost 1 base to trimming and J lost 0 bases, with 9 bases between them. The length of the CDR3 is 15 residues. The CDR3 loop reads CASSEGGDPNYGYTF. In DNA, the CDR3 is TGTGCCAGCAGTGAAGGGGGAGACCCTAACTATGGCTACACCTTC.

The J gene is TRBJ1-1, the V gene TRBV2; perhaps TRBD1 as D (6 bases). Germline assignment: CDR1 SNHLY and CDR2 FYNNEI. CDR3 size: 14 residues. Trimming took 1 base from V and 5 from J, leaving 11 bases between them. DNA for the CDR3: TGTGCCAGCAGTGAAGGGGGGCTAAGGACTGAAGCTTTCTTT. Amino acids: CASSEGGLRTEAFF.

This chain joins TRBV20-1 and TRBJ2-1, with D possibly TRBD2 on 5 matching bases. Germline CDR1 is DFQATT and CDR2 is SNEGSKA (reference sequence). The CDR3 loop spans 12 amino acids. With 3 bases removed from V and 9 bases from J, the gap between germline ends came to 12 bases. CDR3 protein: CSASGELGEQFF. DNA for the CDR3: TGCAGTGCTAGTGGGGAGTTGGGTGAGCAGTTCTTC.

The chain recombines TRBV5-1 with TRBJ2-1, with a possible D match to TRBD1 (6 bases). Germline CDR1 SGHRS, CDR2 YFSETQ. Trimming removed 0 bases at V and 3 bases at J, with 10 bases between. The length of the CDR3 is 15 residues. For the CDR3, the DNA is TGCGCCAGCAGCTTGGCACAGGGTCTCTACAATGAGCAGTTCTTC. Translation gives CASSLAQGLYNEQFF.

The CDR3 loop is CASRKGAGNYGYTF. The CDR3 DNA is TGTGCCAGCAGGAAGGGGGCCGGTAACTATGGCTACACCTTC. The chain links TRBV3-1 (or the pseudogene TRBV3-2) to TRBJ1-2; TRBD1 matches at 7 bases. Germline V gene data show CDR1 as LGHDT and CDR2 as YNNKEL (reference sequence). The V segment lost 6 bases and the J segment 1 base; nucleotides outside the gene matches: 5. CDR3 length equals 14 residues.

V usage is TRBV27 and J usage is TRBJ1-2; 8 positions match TRBD1. From germline, CDR1 is MNHEY and CDR2 SMNVEV (reference sequence). The CDR3 contains 15 residues. Losses at the gene ends were 3 bases for V and 5 bases for J; bases not matched to a gene: 8. CDR3 sequence (DNA): TGTGCCAGCAGTTTCCGATTGGGACAGGAGTATGGCTACACCTTC. As protein: CASSFRLGQEYGYTF.

The rearrangement uses TRBV23-1 and TRBJ1-4; 8 nucleotides agree with TRBD1. TRBV23-1 is placed among ORFs of uncertain function. Losses at the gene ends were 3 bases for V and 4 bases for J; bases not matched to a gene: 31. The CDR3 covers 24 residues. CDR3 nucleotides: TGCGCCAGCAGTCAGATTGGGGAGACAGGGGCCGTGAAGGACAGAGAGGAATTTAATGAAAAACTGTTTTTT. Its translation: CASSQIGETGAVKDREEFNEKLFF.

The rearrangement uses TRBV7-9 and TRBJ1-1; 7 bases are shared with TRBD1. CDR3 length: 14 amino acids. J gave up 5 bases and V 5 bases, and 8 bases lay outside the gene matches. Looked up from germline, CDR1 is SEHNR and CDR2 is FQNEAQ (reference sequence). The CDR3 coding sequence is TGTGCCAGCAGCACGAGACAGGGTATGACTGAAGCTTTCTTT. Translation: CASSTRQGMTEAFF.

The V and J genes are TRBV19 and TRBJ1-2, with D possibly TRBD1 on 6 matching bases. Germline lookup yields CDR1 LNHDA and CDR2 SQIVND (reference sequence). Trimming removed 5 bases at V and 0 bases at J, with 16 bases between. The CDR3 length is 16 residues. In DNA, the CDR3 is TGTGCCAGTAGTCTGTCAGGGGCCAGCTCTAACTATGGCTACACCTTC. This sequence encodes CASSLSGASSNYGYTF.

This chain joins TRBV27 and TRBJ1-2, with a weak D call TRBD1 (5 bases). Trimming took off 0 bases at V and 4 bases at J, with 12 bases between the two ends. This CDR3 region has 15 residues. The germline V gene encodes CDR1 MNHEY and CDR2 SMNVEV (reference sequence). DNA for the CDR3: TGTGCCAGCAGTTTATCGCCACAGGTCGTCTATGGCTACACCTTC. Amino acids: CASSLSPQVVYGYTF.

The rearrangement uses TRBV28 and TRBJ1-2; TRBD1 matches at 7 bases. The CDR3 has 12 residues. Germline CDR1 is MDHEN and CDR2 is SYDVKM. V shed 5 bases and J 11 bases; nucleotides not matched to a gene: 8. The CDR3 nucleotides are TGTGCCAGCAGTCTCGGACAGGCAGGGTACACCTTC. It is translated as CASSLGQAGYTF.

This clone was seen more than once but under ten times. V usage is TRBV21-1 and J usage is TRBJ1-2; TRBD1, the D gene given by the table, was not confirmed from the DNA. TRBV21-1 is a documented pseudogene. The CDR3 spans 10 residues. CDR3 protein: CASSEDRVNF. DNA of the CDR3: TGTGCCAGCAGCGAGGACAGGGTTAACTTC.

V gene TRBV5-1 combines with J gene TRBJ1-2, with D unclear. Trimming removed 0 bases from V and 3 bases from J, with 6 bases in between. The germline gives CDR1 SGHRS, CDR2 YFSETQ. This CDR3 comprises 13 residues. For the CDR3, the DNA is TGCGCCAGCAGCTTGGCGGTACACTATGGCTACACCTTC. Encoded protein: CASSLAVHYGYTF.

This clone was detected a few times. The chain has TRBV19 and TRBJ2-2, with 8 bases lining up with TRBD2. The CDR3 runs to 15 residues. V lost 5 bases and J lost 5; bases outside the gene matches: 7. Germline V CDR1 and CDR2: LNHDA, SQIVND (reference sequence). The CDR3 region is CASSLSGSWTGELFF. The CDR3 region has the DNA TGTGCCAGTAGTTTAAGCGGGAGCTGGACCGGGGAGCTGTTTTTT. Supplemented by reference TRBV19 and TRBJ2-2, the full variable domain reads DGGITQSPKYLFRKEGQNVTLSCEQNLNHDAMYWYRQDPGQGLRLIYYSQIVNDFQKGDIAEGYSVSREKKESFPLTVTSAQKNPTAFYLCASSLSGSWTGELFFGEGSRLTVL.

J is TRBJ2-7 and V is TRBV30, with 16 bases that match TRBD2. Trimming at V came to 2 bases and at J to 4 bases, leaving 8 bases not matched to a gene. The CDR3 is 17 amino acids. Germline-derived CDR1 and CDR2 are GTSNPN and SVGIG (reference sequence). The CDR3 spells CAWSNPGLAGGKYEQYV. CDR3 in DNA: TGTGCCTGGAGTAACCCGGGACTAGCGGGAGGGAAATACGAGCAGTACGTC.

This chain joins TRBV7-8 and TRBJ1-1, with D maybe TRBD1 (5 bases). Trimming shortened V by 5 bases and J by 5 bases, and 15 bases separated the two germline ends. Germline V gene data show CDR1 as SGHVS and CDR2 as FQNEAQ. The CDR3 is made up of 14 amino acids. CDR3 sequence: CASSPNGGGTEAFF. The DNA for the CDR3 is TGTGCCAGCAGCCCCAACGGGGGGGGGACTGAAGCTTTCTTT.

The chain combines TRBV9 with TRBJ2-1, with a possible D match to TRBD1 (5 bases). The CDR3 is made up of 17 amino acids. Germline V CDR1 and CDR2: SGDLS, YYNGEE. Trimming removed 1 base at V and 4 bases at J, with 18 bases between. In DNA, the CDR3 is TGTGCCAGCAGCGTACGAACAGGAACCCTAGGTTACAATGAGCAGTTCTTC. It specifies CASSVRTGTLGYNEQFF.

V usage is TRBV19 and J usage is TRBJ2-2, with 11 bases fitting TRBD2. CDR1 and CDR2 from the germline V gene are LNHDA and SQIVND (reference sequence). This CDR3 spans 15 amino acids. V was clipped by 7 bases and J by 3 bases; unmatched bases: 4. The CDR3 region has the DNA TGTGCCAGTACCACACTAGCGGGGGACACCGGGGAGCTGTTTTTT. Its translation is CASTTLAGDTGELFF.

The chain uses TRBV5-1 and TRBJ1-2; D ambiguous. Germline CDR1 reads SGHRS; CDR2 reads YFSETQ. This CDR3 has 14 residues. Trimming took off 0 bases at V and 3 bases at J, with 9 bases between the two ends. CDR3 sequence reads: CASSLERRHYGYTF. The CDR3 DNA sequence: TGCGCCAGCAGCTTGGAGCGCCGTCACTATGGCTACACCTTC.

This CDR3 is CASSVTGANTGELFF. The CDR3, as DNA: TGTGCCAGCTCCGTAACGGGGGCGAACACCGGGGAGCTGTTTTTT. The chain employs TRBV27 and TRBJ2-2, with a tentative D call TRBD2 (6 bases). The CDR3 is made up of 15 amino acids. The V and J ends lost 8 bases and 0 bases respectively, with 13 bases between them. Germline lookup yields CDR1 MNHEY and CDR2 SMNVEV (reference sequence).

This sequence joins TRBV18 and TRBJ1-2, with D perhaps TRBD1 (6 bases). The CDR3 runs 15 residues. In germline, CDR1 is KGHSH, CDR2 LQKENI. V gave up 0 bases and J gave up 2 bases, with 10 bases separating them. CDR3 nucleotides: TGTGCCAGCTCACCACCGCGGGGGGCCAACTATGGCTACACCTTC. This translates into CASSPPRGANYGYTF.

The chain recombines TRBV6-5 with TRBJ2-1; 8 nucleotides agree with TRBD1. V shed 7 bases and J 8 bases; nucleotides not matched to a gene: 10. The germline V gene has CDR1 MNHEY and CDR2 SVGAGI. The CDR3 is made up of 14 amino acids. The CDR3 DNA follows: TGTGCCAGCAACCCCGGGACAGGTCCCCATGAGCAGTTCTTC. This encodes CASNPGTGPHEQFF.

This clone was observed a few times. This sequence joins TRBV11-2 and TRBJ2-2, with 11 nucleotides matching TRBD2. The CDR3 consists of 17 residues. The V gene end was trimmed by 3 bases and the J gene end by 3 bases; junction bases not matched to a gene: 6. Germline values: CDR1 SGHAT, CDR2 FQNNGV. For the CDR3, the DNA is TGTGCCAGCAGCTTGGGGATAGCGGGAGGGTACACCGGGGAGCTGTTTTTT. It encodes CASSLGIAGGYTGELFF. The variable domain in full, completed from reference TRBV11-2 and TRBJ2-2, reads EAGVAQSPRYKIIEKRQSVAFWCNPISGHATLYWYQQILGQGPKLLIQFQNNGVVDDSQLPKDRFSAERLKGVDSTLKIQPAKLEDSAVYLCASSLGIAGGYTGELFFGEGSRLTVL.

J is TRBJ1-3 and V is TRBV15; D gene ambiguous. Between the trimmed V and J ends, which lost 1 base and 3 bases, there was a span of 7 bases. CDR3 length: 14 amino acids. Germline V gives CDR1 LNHNV, CDR2 YYDKDF (reference sequence). CDR3 coding DNA: TGTGCCACCAGCAGAGTTGGGAGTGGAAACACCATATATTTT. Translated: CATSRVGSGNTIYF.

This rearrangement joins TRBV5-1 to TRBJ2-2, with a tentative D call TRBD2 (5 bases). V shed 0 bases and J shed 9 bases, with 9 bases lying between them. CDR1 and CDR2 from the germline V gene are SGHRS and YFSETQ. This CDR3 contains 13 residues. Written as DNA, the CDR3 is TGCGCCAGCAGCTTGGGAGGGAACCGGGAGCTGTTTTTT. This gives the protein CASSLGGNRELFF.

The chain links TRBV3-1 (or the pseudogene TRBV3-2) to TRBJ1-4; a possible D gene is TRBD1 (6 bases). V was pared by 5 bases and J by 7 bases, with 14 bases between. CDR3 length: 14 residues. CDR1 is LGHDT, CDR2 YNNKEL, per germline (reference sequence). CDR3 residues: CASSLQGSSEKLFF. DNA for the CDR3: TGTGCCAGCAGCTTACAGGGCTCTAGTGAAAAACTGTTTTTT.

The chain links TRBV7-2 to TRBJ1-4; TRBD1 agrees at 7 bases. Germline V gives CDR1 SGHTA, CDR2 FQGNSA. The CDR3 contains 15 residues. The V segment lost 4 bases and the J segment 8 bases; nucleotides outside the gene matches: 10. The CDR3 spells CASSSITSTGEKLFF. In DNA, the CDR3 is TGTGCCAGCAGCTCCATAACGTCGACAGGGGAAAAACTGTTTTTT.